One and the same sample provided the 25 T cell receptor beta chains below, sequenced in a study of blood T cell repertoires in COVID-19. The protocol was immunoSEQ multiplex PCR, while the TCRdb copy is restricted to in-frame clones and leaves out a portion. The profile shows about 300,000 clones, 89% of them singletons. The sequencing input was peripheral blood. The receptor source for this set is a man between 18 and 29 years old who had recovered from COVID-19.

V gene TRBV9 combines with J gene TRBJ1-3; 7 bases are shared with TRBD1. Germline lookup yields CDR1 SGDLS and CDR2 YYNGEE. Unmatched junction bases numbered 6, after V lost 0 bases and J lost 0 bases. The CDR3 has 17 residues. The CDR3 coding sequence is TGTGCCAGCAGCGTAGTGGACCGGGACAGCTCTGGAAACACCATATATTTT. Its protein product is CASSVVDRDSSGNTIYF. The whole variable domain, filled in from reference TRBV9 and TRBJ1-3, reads DSGVTQTPKHLITATGQRVTLRCSPRSGDLSVYWYQQSLDQGLQFLIQYYNGEERAKGNILERFSAQQFPDLHSELNLSSLELGDSALYFCASSVVDRDSSGNTIYFGEGSWLTVV.

The CDR3 bases are TGTGCCAGCAGCTTGGGACAGGGGGGGAGTATTTTCTCTGGAAACACCATATATTTT. Translated: CASSLGQGGSIFSGNTIYF. The J gene is TRBJ1-3, the V gene TRBV5-4; 9 bases align to TRBD1. Germline V lookup: CDR1 SGHNT, CDR2 YYREEE (reference sequence). The CDR3 covers 19 residues. V dropped 0 bases and J dropped 0; count of bases not matched to a gene: 10.

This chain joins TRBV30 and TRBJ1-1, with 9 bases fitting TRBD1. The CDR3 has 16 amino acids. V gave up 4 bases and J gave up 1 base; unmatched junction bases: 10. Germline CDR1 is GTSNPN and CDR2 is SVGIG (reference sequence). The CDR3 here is CAWTTYGTGKNTEAFF. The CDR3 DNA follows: TGTGCCTGGACCACATACGGGACAGGGAAGAACACTGAAGCTTTCTTT.

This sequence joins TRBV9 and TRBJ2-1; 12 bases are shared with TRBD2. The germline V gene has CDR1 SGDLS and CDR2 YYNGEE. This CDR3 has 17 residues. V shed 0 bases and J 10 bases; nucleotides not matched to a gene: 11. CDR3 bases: TGTGCCAGCAGCGTAGAAATAGGACTAGCGGGGCAGGGGGAGCAGTTCTTC. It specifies CASSVEIGLAGQGEQFF.

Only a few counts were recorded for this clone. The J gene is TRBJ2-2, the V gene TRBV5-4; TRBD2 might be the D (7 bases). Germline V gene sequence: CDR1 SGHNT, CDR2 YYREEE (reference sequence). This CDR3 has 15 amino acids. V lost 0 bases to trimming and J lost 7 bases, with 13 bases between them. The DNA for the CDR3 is TGTGCCAGCAGCTTGGGCCAGGGGAGGGTCGGGGAGCTGTTTTTT. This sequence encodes CASSLGQGRVGELFF.

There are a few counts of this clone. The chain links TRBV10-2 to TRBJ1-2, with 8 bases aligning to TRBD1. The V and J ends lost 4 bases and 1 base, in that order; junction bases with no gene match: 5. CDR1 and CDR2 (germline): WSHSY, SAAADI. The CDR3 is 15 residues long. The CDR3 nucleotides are TGCGCCAGCAGTGCTGTGACAGGGGATAACTATGGCTACACCTTC. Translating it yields CASSAVTGDNYGYTF.

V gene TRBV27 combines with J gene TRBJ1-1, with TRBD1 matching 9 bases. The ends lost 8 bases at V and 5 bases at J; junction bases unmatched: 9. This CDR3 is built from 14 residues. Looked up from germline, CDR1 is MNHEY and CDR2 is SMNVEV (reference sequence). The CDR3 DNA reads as TGTGCCAGCGGGACAGGGACGGATGGGACTGAAGCTTTCTTT. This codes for CASGTGTDGTEAFF.

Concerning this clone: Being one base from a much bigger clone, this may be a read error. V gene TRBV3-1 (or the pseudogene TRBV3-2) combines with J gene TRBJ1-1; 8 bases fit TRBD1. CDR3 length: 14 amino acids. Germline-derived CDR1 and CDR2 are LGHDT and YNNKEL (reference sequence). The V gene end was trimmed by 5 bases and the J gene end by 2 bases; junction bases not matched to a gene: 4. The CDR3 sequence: CASSYGQGNTEAFF. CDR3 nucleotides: TGTGCCAGCAGCTACGGACAGGGCAACACTGAAGCTTTCTTT.

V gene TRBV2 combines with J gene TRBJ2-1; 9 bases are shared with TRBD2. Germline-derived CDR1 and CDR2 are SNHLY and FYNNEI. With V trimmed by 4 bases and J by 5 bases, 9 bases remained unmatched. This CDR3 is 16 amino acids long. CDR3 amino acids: CASSGPSGALDNEQFF. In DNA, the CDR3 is TGTGCCAGCAGTGGGCCTAGCGGGGCGTTGGACAATGAGCAGTTCTTC. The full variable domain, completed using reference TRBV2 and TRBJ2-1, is EPEVTQTPSHQVTQMGQEVILRCVPISNHLYFYWYRQILGQKVEFLVSFYNNEISEKSEIFDDQFSVERPDGSNFTLKIRSTKLEDSAMYFCASSGPSGALDNEQFFGPGTRLTVL.

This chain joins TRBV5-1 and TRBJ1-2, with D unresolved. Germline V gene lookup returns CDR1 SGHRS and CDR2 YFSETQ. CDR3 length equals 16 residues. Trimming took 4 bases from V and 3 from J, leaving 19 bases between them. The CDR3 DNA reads TGCGCCAGCAGCACTAACACACGAGCTTCGGACTATGGCTACACCTTC. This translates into CASSTNTRASDYGYTF.

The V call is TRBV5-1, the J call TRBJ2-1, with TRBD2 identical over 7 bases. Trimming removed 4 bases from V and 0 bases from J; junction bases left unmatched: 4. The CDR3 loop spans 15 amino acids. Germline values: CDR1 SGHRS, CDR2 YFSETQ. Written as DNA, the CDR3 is TGCGCCAGCAGCCTTACTAGCGTCTCCTACAATGAGCAGTTCTTC. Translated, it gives CASSLTSVSYNEQFF.

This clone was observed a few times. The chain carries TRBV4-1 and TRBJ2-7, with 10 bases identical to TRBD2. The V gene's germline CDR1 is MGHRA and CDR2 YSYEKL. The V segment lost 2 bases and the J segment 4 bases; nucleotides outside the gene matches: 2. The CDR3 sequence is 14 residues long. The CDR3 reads CASSQSSGSYEQYF. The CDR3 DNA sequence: TGCGCCAGCAGCCAATCTAGCGGGAGTTACGAGCAGTACTTC.

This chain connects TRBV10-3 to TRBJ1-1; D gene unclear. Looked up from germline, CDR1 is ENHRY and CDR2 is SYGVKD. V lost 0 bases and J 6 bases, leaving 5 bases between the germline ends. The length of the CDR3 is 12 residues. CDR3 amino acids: CAISESGPEAFF. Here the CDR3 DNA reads TGTGCCATCAGTGAGTCTGGGCCTGAAGCTTTCTTT.

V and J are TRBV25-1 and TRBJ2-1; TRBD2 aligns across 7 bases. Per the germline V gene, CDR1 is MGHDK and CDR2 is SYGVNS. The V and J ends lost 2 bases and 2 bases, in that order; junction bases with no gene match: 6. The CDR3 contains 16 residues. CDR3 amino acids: CASSERGLGTYNEQFF. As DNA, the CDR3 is TGTGCCAGCAGTGAAAGAGGACTAGGTACCTACAATGAGCAGTTCTTC.

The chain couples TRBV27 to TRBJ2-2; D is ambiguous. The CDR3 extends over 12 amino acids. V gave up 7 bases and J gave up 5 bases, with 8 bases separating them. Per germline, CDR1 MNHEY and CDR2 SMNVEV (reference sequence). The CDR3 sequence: CASIDFTGELFF. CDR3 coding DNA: TGTGCCAGCATCGACTTTACCGGGGAGCTGTTTTTT.

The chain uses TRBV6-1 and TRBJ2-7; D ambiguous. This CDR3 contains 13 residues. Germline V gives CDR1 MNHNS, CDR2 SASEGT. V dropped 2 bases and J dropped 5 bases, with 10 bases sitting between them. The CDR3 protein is CASSEISLHEQYF. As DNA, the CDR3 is TGTGCCAGCAGTGAAATATCTCTCCACGAGCAGTACTTC.

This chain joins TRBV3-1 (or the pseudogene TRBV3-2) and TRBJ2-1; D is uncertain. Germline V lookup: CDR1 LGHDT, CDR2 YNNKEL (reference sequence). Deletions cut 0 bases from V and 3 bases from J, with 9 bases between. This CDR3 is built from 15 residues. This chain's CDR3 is CASSQDLGDYNEQFF. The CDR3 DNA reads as TGTGCCAGCAGCCAAGATCTTGGAGACTACAATGAGCAGTTCTTC.

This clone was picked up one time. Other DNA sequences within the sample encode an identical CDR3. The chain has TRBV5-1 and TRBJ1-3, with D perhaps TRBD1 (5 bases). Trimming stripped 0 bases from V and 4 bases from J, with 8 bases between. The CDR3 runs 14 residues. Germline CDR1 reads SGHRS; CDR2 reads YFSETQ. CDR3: CASSLGQGGNTIYF. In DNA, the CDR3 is TGCGCCAGCAGCTTGGGGCAGGGAGGAAACACCATATATTTT. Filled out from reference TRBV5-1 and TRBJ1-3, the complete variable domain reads KAGVTQTPRYLIKTRGQQVTLSCSPISGHRSVSWYQQTPGQGLQFLFEYFSETQRNKGNFPGRFSGRQFSNSRSEMNVSTLELGDSALYLCASSLGQGGNTIYFGEGSWLTVV.

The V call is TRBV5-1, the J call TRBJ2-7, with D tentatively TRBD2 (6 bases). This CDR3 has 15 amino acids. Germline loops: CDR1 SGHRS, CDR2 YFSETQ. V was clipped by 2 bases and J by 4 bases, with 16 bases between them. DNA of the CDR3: TGCGCCAGCAGCTTACAAGCGGGTGAGCCTTACGAGCAGTACTTC. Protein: CASSLQAGEPYEQYF.

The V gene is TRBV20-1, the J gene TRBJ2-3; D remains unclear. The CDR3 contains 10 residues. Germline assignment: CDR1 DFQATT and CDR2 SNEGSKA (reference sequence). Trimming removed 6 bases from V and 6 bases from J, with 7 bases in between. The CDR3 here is CSADRDTQYF. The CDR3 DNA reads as TGCAGTGCCGATCGGGATACGCAGTATTTT.

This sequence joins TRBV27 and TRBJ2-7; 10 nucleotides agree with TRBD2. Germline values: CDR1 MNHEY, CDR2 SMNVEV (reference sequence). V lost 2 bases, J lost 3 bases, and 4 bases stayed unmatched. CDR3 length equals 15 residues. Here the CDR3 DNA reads TGTGCCAGCAGTTTACTCGGGACTAGCGACTACGAGCAGTACTTC. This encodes CASSLLGTSDYEQYF.

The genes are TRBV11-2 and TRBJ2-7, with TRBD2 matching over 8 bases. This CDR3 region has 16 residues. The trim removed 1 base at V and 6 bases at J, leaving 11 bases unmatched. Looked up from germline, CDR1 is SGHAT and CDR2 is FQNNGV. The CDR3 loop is CASSLGAPSGRREQYF. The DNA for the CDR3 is TGTGCCAGCAGCTTAGGGGCCCCCAGCGGGAGACGCGAGCAGTACTTC.

CDR3 nucleotides: TGTGCCAGCAGTGCAGCGGGAGGGCCCTCCTACGAGCAGTACTTC. Encoded protein: CASSAAGGPSYEQYF. The J gene is TRBJ2-7, the V gene TRBV6-1; 10 bases map to TRBD2. Per germline, CDR1 MNHNS and CDR2 SASEGT. V was clipped by 4 bases and J by 0 bases; unmatched bases: 3. The CDR3 has 15 amino acids.

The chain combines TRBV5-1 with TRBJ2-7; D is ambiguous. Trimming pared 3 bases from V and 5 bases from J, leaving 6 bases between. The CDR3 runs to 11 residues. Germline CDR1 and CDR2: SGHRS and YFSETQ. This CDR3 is CASSYTDEQYF. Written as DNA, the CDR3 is TGCGCCAGCAGCTATACAGACGAGCAGTACTTC. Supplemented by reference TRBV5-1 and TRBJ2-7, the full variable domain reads KAGVTQTPRYLIKTRGQQVTLSCSPISGHRSVSWYQQTPGQGLQFLFEYFSETQRNKGNFPGRFSGRQFSNSRSEMNVSTLELGDSALYLCASSYTDEQYFGPGTRLTVT.

CDR3 coding DNA: TGCGCCAGCAGTGGGGACAACTACGAGCAGTACTTC. This gives the protein CASSGDNYEQYF. This rearrangement joins TRBV10-1 to TRBJ2-7; TRBD1 might be the D (6 bases). Per germline, CDR1 WNHNN and CDR2 SYGVQD (reference sequence). V lost 4 bases and J lost 3, with 7 bases in between. The CDR3 extends over 12 amino acids.